A single sample gave rise to the 31 T cell receptor beta chains below, sequenced in a study of cytomegalovirus exposure and HLA in healthy donors. The PCR contained 60 Vbeta and 13 Jbeta primers. Sequencing was performed with immunoSEQ multiplex PCR; in TCRdb, only in-frame clones are kept and a portion is missing. The repertoire includes over 200,000 clones, almost 80% of them detected once, and 1.5% to 2% sits in the top ten. The sequenced sample was PBMCs. Every receptor here comes from a male donor in good health and CMV-seronegative.

The chain carries TRBV30 and TRBJ2-5, with 15 bases identical to TRBD2. Germline CDR1 and CDR2: GTSNPN and SVGIG (reference sequence). V lost 3 bases to trimming and J lost 1 base; unmatched junction nucleotides: 9. The length of the CDR3 is 18 residues. CDR3 residues: CAWSGLAGGPWGQETQYF. In nucleotides, the CDR3 is TGTGCCTGGAGCGGACTAGCGGGGGGGCCGTGGGGCCAAGAGACCCAGTACTTC.

This chain joins TRBV15 and TRBJ2-7; 8 bases align to TRBD1. The V gene's germline CDR1 is LNHNV and CDR2 YYDKDF (reference sequence). CDR3 size: 15 residues. Losses at the gene ends were 1 base for V and 1 base for J; bases not matched to a gene: 3. The CDR3 DNA is TGTGCCACCAGCAGAGTGTGGACAGGGTCCTACGAGCAGTACTTC. Its translation is CATSRVWTGSYEQYF.

The chain has TRBV9 and TRBJ2-5, with D unresolved. The CDR3 spans 14 residues. Germline V CDR1 and CDR2: SGDLS, YYNGEE. The V end lost 0 bases, the J end lost 0 bases, and 6 bases lay between the germline ends. The CDR3, as DNA: TGTGCCAGCAGCGTAGTTGGCAACCAAGAGACCCAGTACTTC. Translating it yields CASSVVGNQETQYF.

V is TRBV7-9 and J is TRBJ2-7; the D gene is possibly TRBD1 (5 bases). Trimming removed 2 bases from V and 2 bases from J, with 13 bases in between. The CDR3 runs 15 residues. Germline V gene lookup returns CDR1 SEHNR and CDR2 FQNEAQ (reference sequence). The CDR3 here is CASSLIKTEAYEQYF. CDR3 DNA: TGTGCCAGCAGCTTAATAAAGACAGAGGCCTACGAGCAGTACTTC.

Worth noting for this clone: Other DNA sequences in the sample encode the same CDR3. The chain couples TRBV18 to TRBJ1-4; the D is unclear. Germline V gene sequence: CDR1 KGHSH, CDR2 LQKENI. The CDR3 runs 15 residues. The V end lost 0 bases, the J end lost 5 bases, and 10 bases lay between the germline ends. The CDR3: CASSPPGQPNEKLFF. CDR3 nucleotides: TGTGCCAGCTCACCACCGGGCCAGCCGAATGAAAAACTGTTTTTT. Complete variable domain (other parts from reference TRBV18 and TRBJ1-4): NAGVMQNPRHLVRRRGQEARLRCSPMKGHSHVYWYRQLPEEGLKFMVYLQKENIIDESGMPKERFSAEFPKEGPSILRIQQVVRGDSAAYFCASSPPGQPNEKLFFGSGTQLSVL.

V and J are TRBV30 and TRBJ1-2; TRBD1 agrees at 7 bases. CDR1 GTSNPN and CDR2 SVGIG come from the germline V gene (reference sequence). Trimming at V came to 3 bases and at J to 3 bases, leaving 16 bases not matched to a gene. The CDR3 runs to 17 residues. Here the CDR3 DNA reads TGTGCCTGGAGGGGACGCCGGGACAGCAACTTTGACTATGGCTACACCTTC. Translation gives CAWRGRRDSNFDYGYTF. Filled out from reference TRBV30 and TRBJ1-2, the complete variable domain reads SQTIHQWPATLVQPVGSPLSLECTVEGTSNPNLYWYRQAAGRGLQLLFYSVGIGQISSEVPQNLSASRPQDRQFILSSKKLLLSDSGFYLCAWRGRRDSNFDYGYTFGSGTRLTVV.

The chain recombines TRBV7-3 with TRBJ2-5, with no clear D. Germline V lookup: CDR1 SGHTA, CDR2 FQGTGA. Trimming cost V 5 bases and J 0 bases, with 7 bases left between them. The CDR3 runs to 13 residues. The CDR3 DNA is TGTGCCAGCAGCATGAACAACCAAGAGACCCAGTACTTC. Translation: CASSMNNQETQYF.

The chain employs TRBV4-1 and TRBJ1-6, with TRBD1 identical over 7 bases. The CDR3 is made up of 15 amino acids. V lost 3 bases and J lost 8; bases outside the gene matches: 7. The germline gives CDR1 MGHRA, CDR2 YSYEKL. CDR3: CASSHDGDSYSPLHF. DNA for the CDR3: TGCGCCAGCAGCCATGATGGGGACAGTTATTCACCCCTCCACTTT.

V and J are TRBV7-9 and TRBJ1-1; 9 positions agree with TRBD1. This CDR3 spans 16 amino acids. With V trimmed by 11 bases and J by 0 bases, 13 bases remained unmatched. CDR1 SEHNR and CDR2 FQNEAQ come from the germline V gene (reference sequence). Here the CDR3 reads CAAENYRDRVNTEAFF. The CDR3 DNA is TGTGCCGCCGAAAATTACCGGGACAGGGTGAACACTGAAGCTTTCTTT.

For the CDR3, the DNA is TGTGCCAGCAGCCCGGGACTAGGGGCCTACGAGCAGTACTTC. It is translated as CASSPGLGAYEQYF. The V call is TRBV5-6, the J call TRBJ2-7; 8 bases match TRBD2. This CDR3 region has 14 residues. Trimming removed 4 bases from V and 2 bases from J; junction bases left unmatched: 5. The germline V gene encodes CDR1 SGHDT and CDR2 YYEEEE.

The chain combines TRBV4-3 with TRBJ2-1; tentatively, D is TRBD2 (6 bases). This CDR3 region has 14 residues. V lost 4 bases, J lost 5 bases, and 12 bases lay in between. The germline V gene encodes CDR1 LGHNA and CDR2 YSLEER. In DNA, the CDR3 is TGCGCCAGCAGCCCGCGGGACGGGGACAATGAGCAGTTCTTC. Translating it yields CASSPRDGDNEQFF.

The chain combines TRBV18 with TRBJ1-2, with D possibly being TRBD1 (5 bases). The germline V and J ends were trimmed by 3 bases and 8 bases, with 13 bases remaining between them. Germline V gene data show CDR1 as KGHSH and CDR2 as LQKENI. The CDR3 has 13 residues. This CDR3 reads CASSPDRIYGYTF. The CDR3 nucleotides read TGTGCCAGCTCACCCGACAGAATTTACGGCTACACCTTC.

The V call is TRBV7-3, the J call TRBJ2-3; no clear D gene. The CDR3 totals 13 residues. From germline, CDR1 is SGHTA and CDR2 FQGTGA. V gave up 3 bases and J gave up 0 bases, with 4 bases separating them. The CDR3 is CASSFLSTDTQYF. The CDR3 region has the DNA TGTGCCAGCAGCTTCCTTAGCACAGATACGCAGTATTTT.

Only one count was recorded for this clone. The rearrangement joins TRBV6-4 to TRBJ2-7; TRBD1 might be the D (5 bases). Germline CDR1 reads MRHNA; CDR2 reads SNTAGT. This CDR3 has 15 amino acids. Trimming removed 2 bases from V and 0 bases from J, with 11 bases in between. The CDR3 region is CASSDPTVSSYEQYF. Written as DNA, the CDR3 is TGTGCCAGCAGTGACCCGACAGTCAGCTCCTACGAGCAGTACTTC.

This sequence joins TRBV28 and TRBJ1-5; D is unclear. Germline lookup yields CDR1 MDHEN and CDR2 SYDVKM. Trimming shortened V by 3 bases and J by 5 bases, and 11 bases separated the two germline ends. CDR3 length: 14 amino acids. CDR3 amino acids: CASSFLTVDQPQHF. The CDR3 nucleotides are TGTGCCAGCAGTTTCCTAACAGTGGATCAGCCCCAGCATTTT.

Details on this clone: A read error may account for a junction end that differs from germline. V usage is TRBV7-7 and J usage is TRBJ2-1; the D gene is possibly TRBD1 (5 bases). The germline V gene encodes CDR1 SSHAT and CDR2 FNYEAQ (reference sequence). The length of the CDR3 is 13 residues. For the CDR3, the DNA is TGTGCTAGCAGCCATGGGGCCGACAATGAGCAGTTCTTC. It specifies CASSHGADNEQFF.

In its sample, this clone was seen once. The chain couples TRBV6-1 to TRBJ2-7; a possible D gene is TRBD1 (5 bases). CDR1 is MNHNS, CDR2 SASEGT, per germline. V lost 6 bases to trimming and J lost 2 bases, with 14 bases between them. This CDR3 spans 14 amino acids. CDR3 sequence reads: CASRGAGPTYEQYF. The CDR3 bases are TGTGCCAGCAGAGGGGCAGGGCCTACCTACGAGCAGTACTTC.

Worth noting for this clone: Other DNA sequences in this specimen translate into the identical CDR3. V and J are TRBV5-1 and TRBJ2-5; tentative D call: TRBD2 (5 bases). The germline V and J ends were trimmed by 0 bases and 3 bases, with 9 bases remaining between them. Germline-derived CDR1 and CDR2 are SGHRS and YFSETQ. The CDR3 has 14 amino acids. In DNA, the CDR3 is TGCGCCAGCAGCTTGGCCCGGGAAAAAGAGACCCAGTACTTC. It is translated as CASSLAREKETQYF.

CDR3 sequence (DNA): TGTGCCAGCAGTTTACCCGACAGGGGGCAGGCCGGGGAGCTGTTTTTT. It codes for CASSLPDRGQAGELFF. The chain links TRBV27 to TRBJ2-2; TRBD1 agrees at 10 bases. In germline, CDR1 is MNHEY, CDR2 SMNVEV (reference sequence). This CDR3 has 16 amino acids. The trim removed 2 bases at V and 6 bases at J, leaving 6 bases unmatched.

V and J are TRBV19 and TRBJ2-7, with 7 bases identical to TRBD2. After removal of 6 bases from V and 2 bases from J, the junction contained 7 bases not matched to a gene. Germline V gives CDR1 LNHDA, CDR2 SQIVND (reference sequence). The CDR3 length is 14 residues. The CDR3 nucleotides read TGTGCCAGTAGCGGACTAGATGAAACCTACGAGCAGTACTTC. As protein: CASSGLDETYEQYF.

The chain uses TRBV7-2 and TRBJ2-7; TRBD1 is a possible D gene (5 bases). Trimming shortened V by 4 bases and J by 4 bases, and 8 bases separated the two germline ends. The CDR3 consists of 12 residues. Per the germline V gene, CDR1 is SGHTA and CDR2 is FQGNSA. DNA for the CDR3: TGTGCCAGCAGCTCCCAGGGTTACGAGCAGTACTTC. This encodes CASSSQGYEQYF. Drawing the rest from reference TRBV7-2 and TRBJ2-7, the complete variable domain is GAGVSQSPSNKVTEKGKDVELRCDPISGHTALYWYRQSLGQGLEFLIYFQGNSAPDKSGLPSDRFSAERTGGSVSTLTIQRTQQEDSAVYLCASSSQGYEQYFGPGTRLTVT.

V is TRBV4-3 and J is TRBJ2-5; D call uncertain. The CDR3 totals 15 residues. Trimming left V 1 base short and J 0 bases short, with 9 bases between. Germline assignment: CDR1 LGHNA and CDR2 YSLEER. The CDR3 is CASSQGGPNQETQYF. In nucleotides, the CDR3 is TGCGCCAGCAGCCAAGGTGGGCCTAACCAAGAGACCCAGTACTTC.

The gene calls are TRBV28 and TRBJ2-5; no firm D call. V was clipped by 4 bases and J by 5 bases, with 8 bases between them. Germline assignment: CDR1 MDHEN and CDR2 SYDVKM. The CDR3 loop spans 12 amino acids. The CDR3 reads CASSYYGETQYF. The CDR3 nucleotides read TGTGCCAGCAGTTATTACGGGGAGACCCAGTACTTC.

This clone turned up a few times. The genes are TRBV29-1 and TRBJ2-7; D unclear. Germline V gene lookup returns CDR1 SQVTM and CDR2 ANQGSEA. V lost 5 bases and J 0 bases, leaving 8 bases between the germline ends. This CDR3 comprises 12 residues. The CDR3 spells CSVHSSSYEQYF. Written as DNA, the CDR3 is TGCAGCGTTCACAGCAGCTCCTACGAGCAGTACTTC.

The V and J genes are TRBV5-4 and TRBJ2-5; D is uncertain. Germline V CDR1 and CDR2: SGHNT, YYREEE (reference sequence). Trimming cost V 4 bases and J 5 bases, with 9 bases left between them. The CDR3 contains 12 residues. CDR3 nucleotides: TGTGCCAGCAGCCCGGAGTCGGAGACCCAGTACTTC. Amino acid sequence: CASSPESETQYF.

J is TRBJ1-6 and V is TRBV18, with 7 bases matching TRBD1. Germline CDR1 reads KGHSH; CDR2 reads LQKENI. The CDR3 has 15 amino acids. V trimming: 3 bases; J trimming: 7 bases; junction bases outside the gene matches: 6. CDR3 sequence reads: CASSPLQGPNSPLHF. DNA for the CDR3: TGTGCCAGCTCACCGTTACAGGGGCCGAATTCACCCCTCCACTTT.

The V and J genes are TRBV5-1 and TRBJ2-5; 8 nucleotides line up with TRBD2. The CDR3 totals 16 residues. V shed 0 bases and J 0 bases; nucleotides not matched to a gene: 4. The germline V gene encodes CDR1 SGHRS and CDR2 YFSETQ. The CDR3 loop reads CASSLAPAGDQETQYF. DNA of the CDR3: TGCGCCAGCAGCTTGGCCCCAGCGGGGGACCAAGAGACCCAGTACTTC.

This rearrangement joins TRBV19 to TRBJ1-1, with 8 bases identical to TRBD1. Losses at the gene ends were 5 bases for V and 1 base for J; bases not matched to a gene: 9. Germline-derived CDR1 and CDR2 are LNHDA and SQIVND (reference sequence). CDR3 length equals 16 residues. The CDR3 nucleotides read TGTGCCAGTAGTTTTAAGACAGGGGCCGGGAACACTGAAGCTTTCTTT. It yields the protein CASSFKTGAGNTEAFF.

J is TRBJ1-1 and V is TRBV30; 8 bases fit TRBD1. The V gene's germline CDR1 is GTSNPN and CDR2 SVGIG (reference sequence). Unmatched junction bases numbered 5, after V lost 3 bases and J lost 2 bases. The CDR3 extends over 14 amino acids. CDR3 coding DNA: TGTGCCTGGAGAGAGACAGGGGAAAACACTGAAGCTTTCTTT. As protein: CAWRETGENTEAFF.

The rearrangement uses TRBV9 and TRBJ1-1; D perhaps matches TRBD1 (5 bases). V was trimmed by 0 bases and J by 5 bases, leaving 11 bases between them. The CDR3 is 14 amino acids. CDR1 is SGDLS and CDR2 is YYNGEE in the germline V gene. The CDR3, as DNA: TGTGCCAGCAGCGTAGCGGGGGTAGGAACTGAAGCTTTCTTT. Amino acids: CASSVAGVGTEAFF.

The V call is TRBV6-5, the J call TRBJ2-7; 8 nucleotides align to TRBD1. V trimming: 5 bases; J trimming: 1 base; junction bases outside the gene matches: 1. The CDR3 extends over 13 amino acids. The germline V gene has CDR1 MNHEY and CDR2 SVGAGI. CDR3 in DNA: TGTGCCAGCAGTCAGGGGGCTTCCTACGAGCAGTACTTC. It specifies CASSQGASYEQYF.